Below, 24 T cell receptor beta chains from the same sample are listed, as sequenced in a study of metastatic and nonmetastatic thyroid tumors. No patient had received any treatment before thyroid surgery. Through MiXCR, TCRdb re-clonotyped the PCR reads. The sample records 9,000 to 13,000 clones, around 33% being singletons. The sample comprised tumor tissue. These receptors came from a female donor with papillary thyroid cancer or a benign thyroid nodule (not recorded which). Some clones in this sample may be carry-over from other donors' samples.

By frequency in the sample, this clone is medium-sized. The chain combines TRBV4-3 with TRBJ2-4; D is unresolved. The CDR3 spans 14 residues. Germline V CDR1 and CDR2: LGHNA, YSLEER. V was shortened by 1 base and J by 3 bases, with 7 bases between the two germline ends. The CDR3 spells CASSQAGGKNIQYF. In nucleotides, the CDR3 is TGCGCCAGCAGCCAAGCAGGTGGCAAAAACATTCAGTACTTC.

In its sample, this clone is medium-sized (0.01 to 0.1%). The chain links TRBV6-1 to TRBJ2-7; D perhaps matches TRBD2 (5 bases). Germline CDR1 is MNHNS and CDR2 is SASEGT. CDR3 length: 15 amino acids. The V end was cut by 2 bases, the J end by 3 bases, with 14 bases between. The CDR3 spells CASSERGGRVYEQYF. As DNA, the CDR3 is TGTGCCAGCAGTGAAAGAGGCGGGCGCGTCTACGAGCAGTACTTC.

This sequence joins TRBV4-2 and TRBJ1-6; no reliable D call. Germline assignment: CDR1 LGHNA and CDR2 YNFKEQ. With 0 bases removed from V and 5 bases from J, the gap between germline ends came to 2 bases. The CDR3 has 13 amino acids. The CDR3 spells CASSQDHNSPLHF. Written as DNA, the CDR3 is TGTGCCAGCAGCCAAGACCATAATTCACCCCTCCACTTT.

The rearrangement joins TRBV6-1 to TRBJ2-2; 8 nucleotides align to TRBD2. CDR1 and CDR2 (germline): MNHNS, SASEGT. The CDR3 covers 15 residues. J gave up 6 bases and V 3 bases, and 6 bases lay outside the gene matches. CDR3 loop: CASSDSTGGAGELFF. CDR3 sequence (DNA): TGTGCCAGCAGTGACAGTACGGGAGGGGCCGGGGAGCTGTTTTTT.

V is TRBV27 and J is TRBJ2-7; 8 positions agree with TRBD1. The CDR3 spans 15 residues. Germline trimming cut 2 bases from V and 3 bases from J; bases unmatched to any gene: 6. Germline V CDR1 and CDR2: MNHEY, SMNVEV (reference sequence). The DNA for the CDR3 is TGTGCCAGCAGTTTACAAGGGACAGGTGTCTACGAGCAGTACTTC. The encoded protein is CASSLQGTGVYEQYF.

This clone has a handful of counts. This sequence joins TRBV28 and TRBJ1-6; TRBD1 matches 8 bases. This CDR3 is built from 12 residues. In germline, CDR1 is MDHEN, CDR2 SYDVKM. The trim removed 8 bases at V and 10 bases at J, leaving 4 bases unmatched. The CDR3: CASRTGRSPLHF. CDR3 sequence (DNA): TGTGCCAGCCGGACAGGGCGCTCACCCCTCCACTTT. The whole variable domain, filled in from reference TRBV28 and TRBJ1-6, reads DVKVTQSSRYLVKRTGEKVFLECVQDMDHENMFWYRQDPGLGLRLIYFSYDVKMKEKGDIPEGYSVSREKKERFSLILESASTNQTSMYLCASRTGRSPLHFGNGTRLTVT.

This clone is judged medium-sized. The chain uses TRBV20-1 and TRBJ1-2; D call uncertain. V was clipped by 5 bases and J by 2 bases, with 18 bases between them. The CDR3 extends over 15 amino acids. Germline assignment: CDR1 DFQATT and CDR2 SNEGSKA (reference sequence). The CDR3 region has the DNA TGCAGTGCTGGAGTGATTGGCCTCCCCAACTATGGCTACACCTTC. This encodes CSAGVIGLPNYGYTF.

This clone has more than one count but fewer than ten. The junction and the germline gene differ at one end; a read error may be behind it. The chain links TRBV28 to TRBJ2-1, with D perhaps matching TRBD1 or TRBD2 (5 bases each). Germline CDR1 reads MDHEN; CDR2 reads SYDVKM. The CDR3 contains 15 residues. In DNA form, the CDR3 reads TGTGCCAGCATTTTACCTAGGGGAGCCTACAATGAGCAGTTCTTC. This translates into CASILPRGAYNEQFF.

This clone was observed a handful of times. The V and J genes are TRBV27 and TRBJ2-7; 8 bases agree with TRBD2. Germline CDR1 and CDR2: MNHEY and SMNVEV (reference sequence). The length of the CDR3 is 14 residues. V dropped 3 bases and J dropped 3; count of bases not matched to a gene: 4. The CDR3 loop is CASSFGTRGYEQYF. The CDR3 region has the DNA TGTGCCAGCAGTTTCGGGACTAGGGGCTACGAGCAGTACTTC.

This clone counts as medium-sized (0.01 to 0.1%). This chain connects TRBV5-4 to TRBJ1-1; D gene ambiguous. The CDR3 has 13 amino acids. CDR1 and CDR2 from the germline V gene are SGHNT and YYREEE (reference sequence). V lost 4 bases and J lost 3, with 10 bases in between. In DNA form, the CDR3 reads TGTGCCAGCAGCACGGGCTTACACACTGAAGCTTTCTTT. Residues: CASSTGLHTEAFF.

This chain joins TRBV12-3 or TRBV12-4 and TRBJ2-7; 7 nucleotides match TRBD1. CDR3 size: 14 residues. The V segment lost 5 bases and the J segment 3 bases; nucleotides outside the gene matches: 7. The CDR3: CASSPRQGYYEQYF. The CDR3 DNA is TGTGCCAGCAGTCCCCGACAGGGATACTACGAGCAGTACTTC.

This clone has only a few counts. The rearrangement links TRBV20-1 to TRBJ2-7; 13 bases match TRBD2. This CDR3 spans 17 amino acids. The junction had 11 bases not matched to a gene; V was cut back by 6 bases and J by 0 bases. CDR1 DFQATT and CDR2 SNEGSKA come from the germline V gene (reference sequence). DNA for the CDR3: TGCAGTGCCCCACCTGGGACTAGCGGGGCAAGCTCCTACGAGCAGTACTTC. Protein: CSAPPGTSGASSYEQYF.

By share of the sample, this clone is medium-sized. The chain couples TRBV20-1 to TRBJ1-2; D gene ambiguous. CDR1 DFQATT and CDR2 SNEGSKA come from the germline V gene (reference sequence). Between the trimmed V and J ends, which lost 6 bases and 8 bases, there was a span of 19 bases. The CDR3 consists of 13 residues. In nucleotides, the CDR3 is TGCAGTGCAAAAAACCTAGGGTGGCGAGGCTACACCTTC. As protein: CSAKNLGWRGYTF.

This clone showed up just a few times. Other DNA sequences in the same sample also yield this CDR3. The V gene is TRBV3-1, the J gene TRBJ2-1; D perhaps matches TRBD2 (5 bases). Germline CDR1 is LGHDT and CDR2 is YNNKEL (reference sequence). The CDR3 is 12 amino acids. V was pared by 4 bases and J by 8 bases, with 9 bases between. The CDR3 DNA is TGTGCCAGCAGCCGAGGGTATGATGAGCAGTTCTTC. It translates to CASSRGYDEQFF.

Only a few counts were recorded for this clone. The chain is built from TRBV27 and TRBJ2-7; 10 nucleotides match TRBD2. CDR1 MNHEY and CDR2 SMNVEV come from the germline V gene (reference sequence). The CDR3 covers 17 residues. Trimming removed 6 bases from V and 2 bases from J; junction bases left unmatched: 13. The CDR3 is CASRKGLASSPTYEQYF. The CDR3 bases are TGTGCCAGCAGGAAGGGACTAGCGAGTTCCCCGACCTACGAGCAGTACTTC.

The chain joins TRBV14 to TRBJ1-2, with D possibly matching TRBD1 (6 bases). V was trimmed by 1 base and J by 7 bases, leaving 13 bases between them. There are 14 residues in the CDR3. CDR1 SGHDN and CDR2 FVKESK come from the germline V gene. The CDR3 bases are TGTGCCAGCAGCCAAGGCCAGGGGTTCGGTGGCTACACCTTC. This sequence encodes CASSQGQGFGGYTF. The full variable domain, completed using reference TRBV14 and TRBJ1-2, is EAGVTQFPSHSVIEKGQTVTLRCDPISGHDNLYWYRRVMGKEIKFLLHFVKESKQDESGMPNNRFLAERTGGTYSTLKVQPAELEDSGVYFCASSQGQGFGGYTFGSGTRLTVV.

This clone is large (0.1 to 1%) in the sample. The chain recombines TRBV30 with TRBJ2-1; no firm D call. V was cut by 0 bases and J by 4 bases, with 10 bases left in between. There are 14 residues in the CDR3. Per germline, CDR1 GTSNPN and CDR2 SVGIG (reference sequence). The CDR3 DNA reads TGTGCCTGGAGTGTGTCGGCCGGATACAATGAGCAGTTCTTC. The encoded protein is CAWSVSAGYNEQFF.

This clone has only a few counts. This sequence joins TRBV5-6 and TRBJ2-3; D ambiguous. Germline loops: CDR1 SGHDT, CDR2 YYEEEE. V dropped 0 bases and J dropped 0 bases, with 11 bases sitting between them. The CDR3 is 16 amino acids. The CDR3 bases are TGTGCCAGCAGCTTGGCCCTTTCCCCAAGCACAGATACGCAGTATTTT. Its protein product is CASSLALSPSTDTQYF. The full variable domain, rest sourced from reference TRBV5-6 and TRBJ2-3, is DAGVTQSPTHLIKTRGQQVTLRCSPKSGHDTVSWYQQALGQGPQFIFQYYEEEERQRGNFPDRFSGHQFPNYSSELNVNALLLGDSALYLCASSLALSPSTDTQYFGPGTRLTVL.

The chain uses TRBV6-2 or TRBV6-3 and TRBJ2-1, with 11 bases matching TRBD2. V shed 4 bases, J shed 6 bases, and the junction held 5 bases outside the gene matches. The germline V gene encodes CDR1 MNHEY and CDR2 SVGEGT. The CDR3 spans 15 residues. CDR3 residues: CASSLMGTSGNEQFF. The CDR3 nucleotides read TGTGCCAGCAGTTTGATGGGGACTAGCGGCAATGAGCAGTTCTTC.

There are a few counts of this clone. Other DNA sequences in this specimen translate into the identical CDR3. V usage is TRBV27 and J usage is TRBJ2-6; 7 bases align to TRBD2. This CDR3 contains 16 residues. The germline V gene encodes CDR1 MNHEY and CDR2 SMNVEV (reference sequence). J gave up 6 bases and V 5 bases, and 10 bases lay outside the gene matches. The CDR3 loop is CASSTWEGGVANVLTF. CDR3 bases: TGTGCCAGCAGTACCTGGGAGGGTGGGGTGGCCAACGTCCTGACTTTC.

The CDR3, as DNA: TGCGCCAGCAGCCAACCAACTAGTGCCGAGCAGTACTTC. It translates to CASSQPTSAEQYF. The chain has TRBV4-1 and TRBJ2-7; D is possibly TRBD2 (5 bases). This CDR3 has 13 residues. V lost 2 bases and J lost 6, with 11 bases in between. CDR1 is MGHRA, CDR2 YSYEKL, per germline.

This clone was observed a few times. This chain joins TRBV6-1 and TRBJ2-7; 9 bases agree with TRBD2. This CDR3 has 14 residues. Germline trimming cut 4 bases from V and 6 bases from J; bases unmatched to any gene: 7. CDR1 is MNHNS, CDR2 SASEGT, per germline. The CDR3 DNA follows: TGTGCCAGCAGTGGAGGTAGCGGGAGCTCCGAGCAGTACTTC. Translated: CASSGGSGSSEQYF.

About this clone: Relative to the germline gene, one junction end is altered; a read error may explain this. This sequence joins TRBV11-2 and TRBJ2-3; 13 bases agree with TRBD2. In germline, CDR1 is SGHAT, CDR2 FQNNGV. There are 18 residues in the CDR3. The CDR3 sequence: CASRPGLAGVVFTDTQYF. DNA for the CDR3: TGTGCCAGCAGACCAGGACTAGCGGGAGTCGTTTTCACAGACACGCAGTATTTT.

This sequence joins TRBV2 and TRBJ2-2; perhaps TRBD1 as D (6 bases). Germline CDR1 reads SNHLY; CDR2 reads FYNNEI. The CDR3 extends over 12 amino acids. V gave up 3 bases and J gave up 10 bases, with 9 bases separating them. CDR3 nucleotide sequence: TGTGCCAGCAGTGACTCGGGACAGGAGCTGTTTTTT. It is translated as CASSDSGQELFF.